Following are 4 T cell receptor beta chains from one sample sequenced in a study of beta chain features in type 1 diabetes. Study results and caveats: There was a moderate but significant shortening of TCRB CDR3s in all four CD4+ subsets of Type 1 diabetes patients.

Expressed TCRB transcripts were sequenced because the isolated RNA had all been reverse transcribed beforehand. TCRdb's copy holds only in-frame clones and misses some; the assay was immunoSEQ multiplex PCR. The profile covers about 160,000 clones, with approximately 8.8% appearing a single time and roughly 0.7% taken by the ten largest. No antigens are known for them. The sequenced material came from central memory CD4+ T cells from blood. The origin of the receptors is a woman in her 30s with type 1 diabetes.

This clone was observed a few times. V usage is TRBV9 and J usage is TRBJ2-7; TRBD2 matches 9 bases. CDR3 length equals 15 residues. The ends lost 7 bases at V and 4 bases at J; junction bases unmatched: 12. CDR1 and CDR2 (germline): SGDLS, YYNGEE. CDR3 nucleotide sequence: TGTGCCAGCTCGGCGGGAGGGCCCGTGGGTTACGAGCAGTACTTC. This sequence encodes CASSAGGPVGYEQYF.

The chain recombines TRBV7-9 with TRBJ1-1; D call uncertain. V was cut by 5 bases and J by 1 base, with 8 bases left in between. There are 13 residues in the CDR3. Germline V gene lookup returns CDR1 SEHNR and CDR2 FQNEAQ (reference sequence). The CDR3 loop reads CASSLVWNTEAFF. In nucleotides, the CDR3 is TGTGCCAGCAGCCTCGTATGGAACACTGAAGCTTTCTTT.

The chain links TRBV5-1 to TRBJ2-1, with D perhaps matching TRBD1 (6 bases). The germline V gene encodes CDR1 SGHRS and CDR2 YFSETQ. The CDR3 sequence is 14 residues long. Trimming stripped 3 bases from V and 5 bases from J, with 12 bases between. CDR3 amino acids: CASSSMTGHNEQFF. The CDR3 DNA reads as TGCGCCAGCAGCTCAATGACAGGCCACAATGAGCAGTTCTTC.

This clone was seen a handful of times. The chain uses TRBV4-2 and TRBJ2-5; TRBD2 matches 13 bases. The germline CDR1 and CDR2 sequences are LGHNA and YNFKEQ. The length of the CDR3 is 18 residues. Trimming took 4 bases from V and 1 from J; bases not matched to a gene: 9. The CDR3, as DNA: TGTGCCAGCAGCCCCGGAACAGGGACTAGCGGGATCCAAGAGACCCAGTACTTC. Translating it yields CASSPGTGTSGIQETQYF.